These 2 T cell receptor beta chains were all obtained from the same sample, sequenced in a study of Ad26.COV2.S vaccination and SARS-CoV-2 variants. Specified treatment: 15 to 20 received Ad26.COV2.S at low or high dose, single or two shots; about 5 received placebo; per-sample allocation not given. The study sampled participants on day 63 after the first vaccine or placebo injection. Profiling relied on immunoSEQ multiplex PCR, and the TCRdb table lists in-frame clones only, not all of them. The sample includes around 320,000 clones, around 84% of them seen just once. The source was peripheral blood, collected in a trial of Ad26.COV2.S vaccine versus placebo. These receptors were obtained from a person between 18 and 59 years old who received the Ad26.COV2.S COVID-19 vaccine or a placebo.

The chain joins TRBV5-1 to TRBJ1-5; D is possibly TRBD1 (6 bases). The germline gives CDR1 SGHRS, CDR2 YFSETQ. Deletions cut 0 bases from V and 6 bases from J, with 16 bases between. This CDR3 has 16 amino acids. The DNA of the CDR3 is TGCGCCAGCAGCTTGGATGCACAGGGTTCGGGTCAGCCCCAGCATTTT. Protein sequence: CASSLDAQGSGQPQHF.

The chain combines TRBV19 with TRBJ2-3; TRBD2 matches 10 bases. Germline V gene data show CDR1 as LNHDA and CDR2 as SQIVND (reference sequence). J gave up 6 bases and V 6 bases, and 15 bases lay outside the gene matches. The CDR3 length is 17 residues. CDR3 in DNA: TGTGCCAGTAGAGACTTAGGGCTAGCGGGAGATGCGGATACGCAGTATTTT. Its translation: CASRDLGLAGDADTQYF.